This T cell receptor (beta chain) was captured by sequencing in a study of beta chain features in type 1 diabetes. This clone was picked up a small number of times. What it binds is unknown. Whole-study findings and limits: Researchers report that Type 1 diabetes patients had moderately but significantly shorter TCRB CDR3s across all four CD4+ subsets.

The germline CDR1 and CDR2 sequences are GTSNPN and SVGIG (reference sequence). V shed 4 bases and J shed 3 bases, with 16 bases lying between them. This CDR3 region has 14 residues. Reverse transcribing all isolated RNA meant expressed TCRB transcripts were sequenced. Sequenced by immunoSEQ multiplex PCR; TCRdb stores in-frame clones only, minus some. The table has 300,000 to 350,000 clones, approximately 13% seen once. The TCR originated in a woman aged 18-29 years with type 1 diabetes. The chain links TRBV30 to TRBJ2-7; TRBD1 is a possible D gene (6 bases). Sequenced: naive CD4+ T cells from blood. CDR3 sequence: CAWTPGQWDYEQYF. CDR3 bases: TGTGCCTGGACCCCTGGACAGTGGGACTACGAGCAGTACTTC.